This entry concerns a single T cell receptor beta chain. The data derive from a study of T cell repertoires in ileal Crohn's disease. Across the whole study: The M0 sample came from the inflamed ileal portion of the resected specimen.

The CDR3 sequence is 10 residues long. Between the trimmed V and J ends, which lost 7 bases and 7 bases, there was a span of 7 bases. Germline CDR1 and CDR2: LNHDA and SQIVND (reference sequence). Using immunoSEQ multiplex PCR, the repertoire was profiled, and TCRdb retains in-frame clones only, with some absent. The table shows under 4,000 clones, with approximately 93% occurring only once. Time point noted: inflamed ileum from the surgical specimen. This receptor was obtained from an adult with Crohn's disease. The genes are TRBV19 and TRBJ1-2; no firm D call. Sequencing used ileal tissue. Written as DNA, the CDR3 is TGTGCCAGTATAGTGGGTGGCTACACCTTC. This gives the protein CASIVGGYTF.